The rows below give T cell receptor beta chains drawn from one sample of a study of blood T cell repertoires in COVID-19. Generated by immunoSEQ multiplex PCR, the TCRdb table keeps only in-frame clones and is missing some. The sample includes around 160,000 clones, under 90% of them seen just once. What was sequenced was peripheral blood. The receptors shown here come from an elderly woman with acute or convalescent COVID-19. Both conserved end residues are part of each CDR3. D genes are given only for firm matches. Clone size, where shown, is once, few, many, or a class for clones that have expanded.

TRBV27	NA	TRBD1	TRBJ1-3	TGTGCCAGCATCCCCGGGACAGGGGAAACCTCTGGAAACACCATATATTTT	CASIPGTGETSGNTIYF
TRBV4-2	once	NA	TRBJ2-7	TGTGCCAGCAGCCGAGAGACAGACGCCTACGAGCAGTACTTC	CASSRETDAYEQYF
TRBV3-1/TRBV3-2	few	TRBD1	TRBJ1-2	TGTGCCAGCAGCTACACCGGGACAGGGGGCTACACCTTC	CASSYTGTGGYTF
TRBV13	NA	NA	TRBJ1-2	TGTGCCAGCAGCCTTAAAATTCACTATGGCTACACCTTC	CASSLKIHYGYTF
TRBV5-4	NA	TRBD1	TRBJ1-6	TGTGCCAGCAGCAGGACAGGGGTGAGCTATTCACCCCTCCACTTT	CASSRTGVSYSPLHF
TRBV15	NA	TRBD1	TRBJ2-7	TGTGCCACCAGCAGGGGACAGGGGGCCTACGAGCAGTACTTC	CATSRGQGAYEQYF
TRBV28	NA	NA	TRBJ1-3	TGTGCCAGCAGCTCCCCCCCGGACACCATATATTTT	CASSSPPDTIYF
TRBV7-2	NA	NA	TRBJ2-7	TGTGCCAGCAGGAAAGGGCGGGAACTGAACTACGAGCAGTACTTC	CASRKGRELNYEQYF
TRBV5-1	once	TRBD2	TRBJ2-5	TGCGCCAGCAGCTTGTCCCCTAGCGGGGAAGTCTCGGCGCCCCAGTACTTC	CASSLSPSGEVSAPQYF
TRBV18	NA	TRBD1	TRBJ2-5	TGTGCCAGCTCACCTAGGACAGGGGGTAACCAAGAGACCCAGTACTTC	CASSPRTGGNQETQYF
TRBV12-3/TRBV12-4	NA	NA	TRBJ2-4	TGTGCCAGCAGTTTAGGTGGGGGCGGCATTCAGTACTTC	CASSLGGGGIQYF
TRBV20-1	NA	NA	TRBJ2-7	TGCAGTGCTAGTTTGGCGGGGGCCCGCGAGCAGTACTTC	CSASLAGAREQYF
TRBV7-9	once	TRBD1	TRBJ2-7	TGTGCCAGCAGAGGACCGGGACAGGGTGGGGAGCAGTACTTC	CASRGPGQGGEQYF
TRBV5-4	NA	TRBD2	TRBJ2-1	TGTGCCAGCACTTTATATCTGACTAGCGGGGGGGTCAATGAGCAGTTCTTC	CASTLYLTSGGVNEQFF
TRBV19	NA	NA	TRBJ2-3	TGTGCCAGTACTAGCACAGATACGCAGTATTTT	CASTSTDTQYF
TRBV19	NA	NA	TRBJ1-2	TGTGCCAGTACACAGGCCCTGGGAGGCTACACCTTC	CASTQALGGYTF
TRBV27	NA	NA	TRBJ1-1	TGTGCCAGCAGTTTATCGTACAGGGTAGGCACTGAAGCTTTCTTT	CASSLSYRVGTEAFF
TRBV20-1	once	TRBD1	TRBJ1-1	TGCAGTGCTAGTCTCCGTTCGACAGGGAAGACTGAAGCTTTCTTT	CSASLRSTGKTEAFF
TRBV7-2	few	TRBD2	TRBJ2-1	TGTGCCAGCAGCTTGGTTTCGGCGGGAGGGCGTTTATACAATGAGCAGTTCTTC	CASSLVSAGGRLYNEQFF
TRBV19	NA	NA	TRBJ1-5	TGTGCCAGTAGTATCCCGGGGGTGCGAAATCAGCCCCAGCATTTT	CASSIPGVRNQPQHF
TRBV1	NA	NA	TRBJ1-6	TGCACCAGCAGCCAAGTCTTCCGGGAAAATAATTCACCCCTCCACTTT	CTSSQVFRENNSPLHF
TRBV5-4	few	NA	TRBJ1-6	TGTGCCAGCAGCTTGGGTGGAGGTAGTTCACCCCTCCACTTT	CASSLGGGSSPLHF
TRBV6-5	NA	TRBD1	TRBJ2-1	TGTGCCAGCAGTTCATTAAGCAGGGGGCAGGAGCAGTTCTTC	CASSSLSRGQEQFF
TRBV5-1	NA	NA	TRBJ2-7	TGCGCCAGCAGCCCCCAAGATGGGAGTTACGGGTGGGAGCAGTACTTC	CASSPQDGSYGWEQYF
TRBV2	few	TRBD2	TRBJ2-5	TGTGCCAGCAGGGAGACTAGCGGGAGTCAAGAGACCCAGTACTTC	CASRETSGSQETQYF
TRBV11-3	NA	TRBD1	TRBJ2-3	TGTGCCAGCAGCTCCTCAGGACAGGGATCAGATACGCAGTATTTT	CASSSSGQGSDTQYF
TRBV5-4	NA	NA	TRBJ1-2	TGTGCCAGCAGCTTGGGAGCGGGAAGAGGCTACACCTTC	CASSLGAGRGYTF
TRBV2	once	TRBD2	TRBJ2-1	TGTGCCAGCAGAGGGACTAGCGGGAGTCTTCCGTACAATGAGCAGTTCTTC	CASRGTSGSLPYNEQFF
TRBV5-1	few	TRBD2	TRBJ2-7	TGCGCCAGCAGCTCAGGGACTAGCGGCTACGAGCAGTACTTC	CASSSGTSGYEQYF
TRBV3-1/TRBV3-2	NA	TRBD1	TRBJ2-5	TGTGCCAGCAGCACCCGACAGGGGCATGAGACCCAGTACTTC	CASSTRQGHETQYF
TRBV28	NA	NA	TRBJ2-7	TGTGCCAGCAGTTTTCATCTAGCGAGTCTCTCCTACGAGCAGTACTTC	CASSFHLASLSYEQYF